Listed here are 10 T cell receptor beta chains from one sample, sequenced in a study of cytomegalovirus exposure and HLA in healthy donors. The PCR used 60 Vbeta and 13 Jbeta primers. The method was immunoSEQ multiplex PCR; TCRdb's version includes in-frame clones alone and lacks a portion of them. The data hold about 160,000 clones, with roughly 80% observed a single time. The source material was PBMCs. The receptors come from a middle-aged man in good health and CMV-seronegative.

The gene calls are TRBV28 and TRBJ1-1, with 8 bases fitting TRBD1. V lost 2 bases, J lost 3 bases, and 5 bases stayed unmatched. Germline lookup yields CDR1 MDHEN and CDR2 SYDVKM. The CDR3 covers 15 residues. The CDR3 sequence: CASSLGRGLYTEAFF. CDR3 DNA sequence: TGTGCCAGCAGTTTAGGCAGGGGGCTATACACTGAAGCTTTCTTT. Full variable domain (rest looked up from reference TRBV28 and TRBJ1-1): DVKVTQSSRYLVKRTGEKVFLECVQDMDHENMFWYRQDPGLGLRLIYFSYDVKMKEKGDIPEGYSVSREKKERFSLILESASTNQTSMYLCASSLGRGLYTEAFFGQGTRLTVV.

The CDR3 region is CASLRDSPTGELFF. The CDR3 DNA is TGTGCCAGCCTTCGGGACAGCCCCACCGGGGAGCTGTTTTTT. The chain is built from TRBV11-2 and TRBJ2-2; 7 bases map to TRBD1. Germline V gene data show CDR1 as SGHAT and CDR2 as FQNNGV. The CDR3 has 14 amino acids. The V and J ends lost 8 bases and 4 bases, in that order; junction bases with no gene match: 7.

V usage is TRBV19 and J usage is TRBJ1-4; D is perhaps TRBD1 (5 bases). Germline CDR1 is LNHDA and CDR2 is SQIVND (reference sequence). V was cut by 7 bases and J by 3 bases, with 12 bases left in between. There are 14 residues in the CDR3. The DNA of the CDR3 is TGTGCCAGTAACAATCGGGGGGCTAATGAAAAACTGTTTTTT. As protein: CASNNRGANEKLFF.

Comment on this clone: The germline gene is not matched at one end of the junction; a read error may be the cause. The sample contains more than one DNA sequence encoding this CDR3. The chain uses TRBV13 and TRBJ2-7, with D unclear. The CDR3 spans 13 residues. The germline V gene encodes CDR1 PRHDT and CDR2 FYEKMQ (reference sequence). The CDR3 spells CASSFNHLYEQYF. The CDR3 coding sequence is TGTGCCAGCAGCTTTAACCATCTATACGAACAGTACTTC.

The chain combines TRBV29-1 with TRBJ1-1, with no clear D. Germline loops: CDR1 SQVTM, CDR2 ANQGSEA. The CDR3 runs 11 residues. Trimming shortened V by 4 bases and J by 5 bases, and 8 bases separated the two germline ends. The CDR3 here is CSVVERTEAFF. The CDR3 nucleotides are TGCAGCGTTGTTGAGAGAACTGAAGCTTTCTTT.

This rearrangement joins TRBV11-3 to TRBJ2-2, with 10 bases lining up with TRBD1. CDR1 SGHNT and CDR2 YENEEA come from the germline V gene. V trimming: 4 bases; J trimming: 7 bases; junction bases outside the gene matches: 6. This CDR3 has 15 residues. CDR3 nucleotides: TGTGCCAGCAGCTCATCCGGGACAGGGGTCGGGGAGCTGTTTTTT. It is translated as CASSSSGTGVGELFF.

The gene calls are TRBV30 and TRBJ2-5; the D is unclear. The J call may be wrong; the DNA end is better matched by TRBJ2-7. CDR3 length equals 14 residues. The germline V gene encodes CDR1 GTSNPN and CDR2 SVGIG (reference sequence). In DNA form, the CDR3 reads TGTGCCTGGAGTGTTCTGGGCACGGTATCCGAGCAGTACTTC. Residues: CAWSVLGTVSEQYF.

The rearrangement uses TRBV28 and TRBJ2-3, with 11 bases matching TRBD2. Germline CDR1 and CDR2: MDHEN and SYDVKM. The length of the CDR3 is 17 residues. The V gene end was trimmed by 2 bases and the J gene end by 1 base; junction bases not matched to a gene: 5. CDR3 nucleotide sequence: TGTGCCAGCAGTTTACCGGGACTAGCGGAGGGCACAGATACGCAGTATTTT. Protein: CASSLPGLAEGTDTQYF.

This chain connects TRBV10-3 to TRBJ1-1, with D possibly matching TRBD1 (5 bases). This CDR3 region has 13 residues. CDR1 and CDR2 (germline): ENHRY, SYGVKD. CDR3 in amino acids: CAFSGGMNTEAFF. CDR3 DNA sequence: TGTGCTTTCAGCGGGGGGATGAACACTGAAGCTTTCTTT.

The DNA of the CDR3 is TGTGCCACCAGCCGAGGGGAGGGGACGGACTATGGCTACACCTTC. Protein product: CATSRGEGTDYGYTF. The V call is TRBV15, the J call TRBJ1-2; TRBD1 is a possible D gene (5 bases). The germline V and J ends were trimmed by 5 bases and 3 bases, with 16 bases remaining between them. From germline, CDR1 is LNHNV and CDR2 YYDKDF (reference sequence). The CDR3 length is 15 residues. Full variable domain (outside the CDR3, taken from reference TRBV15 and TRBJ1-2): DAMVIQNPRYQVTQFGKPVTLSCSQTLNHNVMYWYQQKSSQAPKLLFHYYDKDFNNEADTPDNFQSRRPNTSFCFLDIRSPGLGDTAMYLCATSRGEGTDYGYTFGSGTRLTVV.